The text below deals with one T cell receptor (beta chain). This clone was observed a handful of times. The target of this receptor is not known. Base qualities are not recorded, but no much larger clone differs from it by a single base. The CDR3 contains 12 residues, cysteine and phenylalanine counted. The retained sequence is limited to the CDR3, 36 bases, with the frame set at the first base. The germline V gene specifies SGHDT as CDR1 and YYEEEE as CDR2. The V end loses 4 bases and the J end loses 7 bases, and a stretch of 11 bases separates them. The source of the sample is a study of cytomegalovirus exposure and HLA in healthy donors (dated by TCRdb to 2016 to 2017). For the wider study: An earlier analysis of around 600 of the donors reported 250 to 300 Gb of sequence data and 120 million or so unique TCR beta sequences from about 200 million T cells. An early release covering about 600 HLA-typed donors comprised approximately 300 gigabases of sequencing data and around 80 million unique TCR sequences. The genetic ancestry cluster associated with self-reported Caucasian donors included 70% to 85% of the 398 genotyped donors. The study aimed to test whether cataloging public T cell receptors could reveal signatures of past pathogen exposure. Using immunosequencing, the study profiled T cell repertoires from approximately 700 subjects and related those repertoires to cytomegalovirus serostatus. Along with the roughly 670-subject first cohort, a separate validation cohort of over a hundred different subjects was used. To predict cytomegalovirus infection status, the study brought together high-throughput TCR immunosequencing, statistical association of individual TCRs with disease status, and machine learning. In a later analysis, previously published TCR beta repertoires from roughly 710 donors were re-analyzed and high-resolution HLA genotyping was added so that TCR occurrence patterns could be studied. In the later analysis, no new phenotypic data were used to find candidate immune exposures; instead, reliance was placed on TCR beta sequences and their occurrence across donors. An earlier analysis of several hundred of the donors used high-throughput TCR beta sequencing to judge whether each TCR beta V gene segment behaved as functional or pseudogenic. Donor age, sex, ethnicity and CMV serostatus were compiled together with the repertoire data. A later genetic analysis used genome-wide SNP genotypes for about 65% of the 666 donors, treating that subset as a discovery cohort. Every discovery cohort repertoire had been produced on one sequencing platform. HLA typing covered class I and class II loci at four-digit resolution. Typing coverage differed by locus: A, B, C, DRB1 and DQB1 were typed in roughly 620-630 donors, DQA1 in about 560, DPA1 in around 580, and DPB1 in 472. About 5 DR-DQ haplotypes were handled as single units for association and clustering, since linkage in the cohort was strong. On average, 235,054 unique TCR beta nucleotide sequences were sequenced per donor among some 420 genotyped donors of the cohort, with roughly 18% of those sequences being non-productive.

The study at large found these results: Only TCR beta chains were sequenced in this cohort, and the absence of alpha or paired-chain data limited detectable features. Presence/absence analyses assumed roughly uniform sequencing depth across donors, an assumption that may not hold. Because counts were too low, some 16 rarely observed V segments, including chromosome 9 orphons, were excluded from the earlier analysis of about 500 of the donors. A few of the identified cytomegalovirus-associated TCR beta chains were confirmed in vitro to be specific for cytomegalovirus antigens. The classifier was reported to diagnose cytomegalovirus status with high specificity and sensitivity in both the original cohort and the validation cohort. V-gene and J-gene trimming of TCR beta chains was associated with a missense DCLRE1C variant in a later genetic analysis, and the association was replicated in an independent cohort. The only immune exposure information available for the cohort was CMV serostatus. The authors suggested that the approach could potentially be extended to other disease states and immunological phenotypes. A cluster of highly shared sequence variants was judged likely to represent a technical artifact of the sequencing pipeline. A later analysis found that TCR association rates varied across HLA loci, with DRB1 alleles showing the most associated TCRs and HLA-C alleles the fewest. A later analysis associated about 17,000 TCR beta sequences with specific HLA alleles at a false discovery rate of 0.05. Across donors, most TCR sequences were observed very rarely, whereas some public TCRs were present in many individuals. When HLA alleles, especially DR and DQ, strongly co-occurred, TCR associations were difficult to assign to individual alleles. Most CMV-associated TCR beta chains appeared to be HLA-restricted in a later analysis, and the HLA associations seemed to be driven largely by CMV exposure. In the study, some 180 TCR beta chains were listed as associated with cytomegalovirus. Because HLA typing was missing for some donors at each locus, association tests included only the typed subset. Several of the top co-occurrence clusters appeared to be linked to parvovirus B19, influenza, CMV and Epstein-Barr virus, according to a later analysis. According to a later genetic analysis, donors in an Asian-associated ancestry cluster had fewer N-insertions in productive TCRs than the approximately 670-donor mean. In an earlier analysis of about 600 of the donors, most TCR beta V segments appeared in productive rearrangements about 87% or about 30% of the time, broadly matching IMGT annotations. A further reported finding was that TCR beta sequences accurately predicted the HLA-A and HLA-B alleles for most subjects in the first cohort. Linkage disequilibrium might explain the correlated functional status among segregating V segments, but an unknown experimental factor could not be excluded. In a later analysis, HLA-associated TCR beta chains were found to be more clonally expanded and to have lower generation probabilities than equally common non-associated chains. Because the 87-base-pair reads could not distinguish some IMGT-functional V segments, including TRBV6-2 and TRBV6-3, those segments were excluded.

The receptor library was made with the immunoSEQ multiplex PCR assay. For the multiplex PCR, a mixture combining 60 forward primers for TCR Vbeta segments and 13 reverse primers for TCR Jbeta segments was used. Amplification of the CDR3 region of rearranged TCR beta genes was performed with a multiplex PCR assay on genomic DNA. On the Illumina HiSeq System, the amplified TCR beta libraries were sequenced as 87-base-pair reads. The authors' analysis ran thus. A later analysis tallied around 82 million unique TCR beta chains across the 650 to 750 repertoires, and approximately 12 million of those chains were shared by two or more donors. A nearest-neighbor algorithm error-corrected the raw reads and collapsed the reads into unique sequences, merging closely related sequences to remove PCR and sequencing errors. Alignment of CDR3 sequences to IMGT reference sequences was used to assign V, D and J gene segments. For a sequence to be retained, at least a six-nucleotide match to both a V gene segment and a J gene segment was required. Rearrangements were classified as productive when the CDR3 lacked stop codons and remained in frame with V and J, and all other rearrangements were classified as non-productive. CDR3 was defined by IMGT convention, running from the second conserved V-encoded cysteine to the conserved J-encoded phenylalanine. The earlier analysis of 587 of the donors excluded sequences that lacked an unambiguous match to a single V gene segment. An earlier analysis of 587 of the donors called V segments functional above 56.7% productive rearrangements and segregating when the between-donor standard deviation exceeded 5%. A statistical classification framework was built to diagnose cytomegalovirus status from the catalog of TCR beta chain sequences. A later analysis assigned V and J genes by comparing TCR nucleotide sequences with IMGT/GENE-DB human TR gene sequences. In a later analysis, CDR3 sequences and most-parsimonious VDJ recombination scenarios were assigned using the TCRdist pipeline. A later analysis defined each TCR beta chain by its CDR3 amino acid sequence plus V-gene family, and excluded reads lacking a unique V-gene family. A later analysis removed 600 or so highly shared, low-generation-probability nucleotide sequences to deal with suspected cross-contamination and a sequencing artifact. A later analysis calculated a clonal expansion index for each public chain from normalized within-repertoire ranks of inferred template counts. In a later analysis, generation probabilities were computed with a VDJ recombination model fitted to out-of-frame rearrangements, and the resulting probabilities were checked against IGoR. Hypergeometric tests were used in a later analysis to score TCR-TCR, TCR-HLA and TCR-CMV co-occurrence, with a repertoire-size bias correction applied to the TCR pairs. False discovery rates were estimated in a later analysis by permuting HLA or CMV assignments 20 times. In a later analysis, co-occurring TCRs were grouped with DBSCAN, and TCRdist sequence similarity was added when clustering was performed within HLA-allele-positive subsets. For co-occurrence clustering, repertoires with fewer than 30,000 or more than 120,000 public chains were excluded, along with 5 or 6 repertoires with anomalous nucleotide sharing. In its TCRdb copy, this immuneACCESS table keeps in-frame sequences only and misses some clones. Where compared with another copy, unresolved V genes explain less than half of these, and the others have no known cause. V, J and clone size derive from that table, while D and trimming were established from the DNA sequence. The sample contains approximately 50,000 clones, about four fifths of them found a single time. 2.5% of the sample belongs to the ten largest clones.

The cohort was made up of 650 to 700 healthy bone marrow donors. At the time of sampling, every cohort member was nominally healthy, though immune exposures that went unrecorded were likely present. The donor was CMV seropositive and was included in the group of around 300 seropositive cohort members. A peripheral blood sample was provided by each donor, and peripheral blood mononuclear cells were used for TCR beta sequencing. The Qiagen DNeasy Blood Extraction Kit was used to extract genomic DNA from the blood cell samples. The specimen sequenced was PBMCs. This clonotype was obtained from a boy between 10 and 17 years old in good health and CMV-seropositive. In this chain, TRBV5-6 is recombined with TRBJ1-2, with the D gene not confidently named. CDR3 region: CASSRNGLGYTF. Here is the DNA: TGTGCCAGCAGCCGGAATGGGCTTGGCTACACCTTC.